This is a list of T cell receptor beta chains from one sample in a study of T cell changes during pregnancy in multiple sclerosis. The assay was immunoSEQ multiplex PCR, and TCRdb's table has in-frame clones only and misses some. The sample lists 75,000 to 95,000 clones; approximately 90% were seen once. The input for sequencing was peripheral blood, taken before pregnancy. All receptors derive from a female donor with multiple sclerosis, enrolled in a pregnancy study. CDR3s include the opening cysteine and the closing phenylalanine or tryptophan. Each record gives: clone size, V gene, D gene, J gene, CDR3 DNA, CDR3 protein. D genes are given only for firm matches. Size is omitted from some rows. Given values are once, few, many or a class for expanded clones.

clone size: .; V gene: TRBV2; D gene: TRBD1; J gene: TRBJ1-4; CDR3 DNA: TGTGCCAGCAGTCAAGAAGGGGGCCTTAATGAAAAACTGTTTTTT; CDR3 protein: CASSQEGGLNEKLFF
clone size: .; V gene: TRBV18; D gene: TRBD1; J gene: TRBJ1-4; CDR3 DNA: TGTGCCAGCTCACCTTCACAGGGGGCAGGTGAAAAACTGTTTTTT; CDR3 protein: CASSPSQGAGEKLFF
clone size: .; V gene: TRBV29-1; D gene: TRBD2; J gene: TRBJ2-1; CDR3 DNA: TGCAGCGCCTGGACTAGCGGGAGTTTGCACAATGAGCAGTTCTTC; CDR3 protein: CSAWTSGSLHNEQFF
clone size: .; V gene: TRBV2; D gene: TRBD1; J gene: TRBJ1-3; CDR3 DNA: TGTGCCAGCAGTGAAGGGGGGACAGGGGAAGTCGCTGGAAACACCATATATTTT; CDR3 protein: CASSEGGTGEVAGNTIYF
clone size: .; V gene: TRBV11-2; D gene: TRBD2; J gene: TRBJ2-5; CDR3 DNA: TGTGCCAGCAGCTTAGAACTAGCGGGAGGGCAGTGGGAGACCCAGTACTTC; CDR3 protein: CASSLELAGGQWETQYF
clone size: .; V gene: TRBV18; D gene: TRBD2; J gene: TRBJ2-3; CDR3 DNA: TGTGCCAGCTCACCGTACGCGGGGGGGAGCACAGATACGCAGTATTTT; CDR3 protein: CASSPYAGGSTDTQYF
clone size: .; V gene: TRBV27; D gene: .; J gene: TRBJ2-7; CDR3 DNA: TGTGCCAGCAGACCCTCCCCAGGGGCCTACGAGCAGTACTTC; CDR3 protein: CASRPSPGAYEQYF
clone size: .; V gene: TRBV18; D gene: TRBD1; J gene: TRBJ2-5; CDR3 DNA: TGTGCCAGCGGGAAGGGACAGGAGGAGACCCAGTACTTC; CDR3 protein: CASGKGQEETQYF
clone size: .; V gene: TRBV5-8; D gene: .; J gene: TRBJ1-2; CDR3 DNA: TGTGCCAGCAGCTTGACAGCCTTGGGCTACACCTTC; CDR3 protein: CASSLTALGYTF
clone size: .; V gene: TRBV9; D gene: TRBD1; J gene: TRBJ1-3; CDR3 DNA: TGTGCCAGCAGCGGACAGGGGGCTGGAAACACCATATATTTT; CDR3 protein: CASSGQGAGNTIYF
clone size: .; V gene: TRBV5-1; D gene: .; J gene: TRBJ2-7; CDR3 DNA: TGCGCCAGCAGCTTGAATCAGGGTGGGTACGAGCAGTACTTC; CDR3 protein: CASSLNQGGYEQYF
clone size: few; V gene: TRBV4-2; D gene: .; J gene: TRBJ2-7; CDR3 DNA: TGTGCCAGCAGCCCCTCAGGTGGGGACCCACAGGGCTACGAGCAGTACTTC; CDR3 protein: CASSPSGGDPQGYEQYF
clone size: .; V gene: TRBV7-9; D gene: TRBD1; J gene: TRBJ2-7; CDR3 DNA: TGTGCCAGCAGCTTCCGGGGACAGGGGCCCTACGAGCAGTACTTC; CDR3 protein: CASSFRGQGPYEQYF
clone size: .; V gene: TRBV6-5; D gene: TRBD1; J gene: TRBJ1-2; CDR3 DNA: TGTGCCAGCAGTTACTATGGGACAGGGAACTATGGCTACACCTTC; CDR3 protein: CASSYYGTGNYGYTF
clone size: .; V gene: TRBV11-2; D gene: TRBD1; J gene: TRBJ1-4; CDR3 DNA: TGTGCCAGCAGCTTTGGGACAGGGTATGAAAAACTGTTTTTT; CDR3 protein: CASSFGTGYEKLFF
clone size: once; V gene: TRBV7-9; D gene: .; J gene: TRBJ2-2; CDR3 DNA: TGTGCCAGCACCCAATACAACGGGGAGCTGTTTTTT; CDR3 protein: CASTQYNGELFF
clone size: .; V gene: TRBV9; D gene: TRBD1; J gene: TRBJ1-2; CDR3 DNA: TGTGCCAGCAGCGGGATTAGAGACAGGGCCCAAGCTAACTATGGCTACACCTTC; CDR3 protein: CASSGIRDRAQANYGYTF
clone size: .; V gene: TRBV13; D gene: TRBD1; J gene: TRBJ2-7; CDR3 DNA: TGTGCCAGCAGAGGGGACAGGTTCCACGAGCAGTACTTC; CDR3 protein: CASRGDRFHEQYF
clone size: .; V gene: TRBV11-2; D gene: TRBD1; J gene: TRBJ2-3; CDR3 DNA: TGTGCCAGCTGGGACAGGCCCAACACAGATACGCAGTATTTT; CDR3 protein: CASWDRPNTDTQYF
clone size: once; V gene: TRBV18; D gene: TRBD1; J gene: TRBJ2-7; CDR3 DNA: TGTGCCAGCTCACCTGGACAGGGTAGCTCCTACGAGCAGTACTTC; CDR3 protein: CASSPGQGSSYEQYF
clone size: .; V gene: TRBV2; D gene: TRBD1; J gene: TRBJ1-1; CDR3 DNA: TGTGCCAGCATCCCCCCGGGGACAGGGATTAGGAACACTGAAGCTTTCTTT; CDR3 protein: CASIPPGTGIRNTEAFF
clone size: .; V gene: TRBV9; D gene: TRBD1; J gene: TRBJ1-1; CDR3 DNA: TGTGCCAGCAGCGAGACAGGGGGGAACACTGAAGCTTTCTTT; CDR3 protein: CASSETGGNTEAFF
clone size: .; V gene: TRBV28; D gene: .; J gene: TRBJ2-7; CDR3 DNA: TGTGCCAGCAGTCAGGACCGGGACACATCCTACGAGCAGTACTTC; CDR3 protein: CASSQDRDTSYEQYF
clone size: .; V gene: TRBV5-1; D gene: TRBD1; J gene: TRBJ1-4; CDR3 DNA: TGCGCCAGCAGCTTGGAACAGGGGGCTAATGAAAAACTGTTTTTT; CDR3 protein: CASSLEQGANEKLFF
clone size: .; V gene: TRBV15; D gene: .; J gene: TRBJ2-1; CDR3 DNA: TGTGCCACCAGGGAGGGGTGGGAGCAGTTCTTC; CDR3 protein: CATREGWEQFF
clone size: .; V gene: TRBV6-6; D gene: .; J gene: TRBJ2-1; CDR3 DNA: TGTGCCAGCAGCTACGGGCCATCCCCACGGGGAGGTGAGCAGTTCTTC; CDR3 protein: CASSYGPSPRGGEQFF
clone size: .; V gene: TRBV11-2; D gene: TRBD1; J gene: TRBJ1-1; CDR3 DNA: TGTGCCAGCAGCCTGGGGACAGGGCGGATAGCTGAAGCTTTCTTT; CDR3 protein: CASSLGTGRIAEAFF
clone size: once; V gene: TRBV6-1; D gene: .; J gene: TRBJ1-5; CDR3 DNA: TGTGCCAGCAGTGGAGACAGTCGCAATCAGCCCCAGCATTTT; CDR3 protein: CASSGDSRNQPQHF
clone size: .; V gene: TRBV28; D gene: .; J gene: TRBJ2-7; CDR3 DNA: TGTGCCAGCAGTTTATACTTCCGACAGATCACATACGAGCAGTACTTC; CDR3 protein: CASSLYFRQITYEQYF
clone size: .; V gene: TRBV4-3; D gene: .; J gene: TRBJ2-3; CDR3 DNA: TGCGCCAGCAGCCAAACAGACAGGAGCACAGATACGCAGTATTTT; CDR3 protein: CASSQTDRSTDTQYF
clone size: .; V gene: TRBV19; D gene: TRBD2; J gene: TRBJ2-1; CDR3 DNA: TGTGCCAGTAGTGGGGGACTAGCGGGAGGGATGAATGAGCAGTTCTTC; CDR3 protein: CASSGGLAGGMNEQFF